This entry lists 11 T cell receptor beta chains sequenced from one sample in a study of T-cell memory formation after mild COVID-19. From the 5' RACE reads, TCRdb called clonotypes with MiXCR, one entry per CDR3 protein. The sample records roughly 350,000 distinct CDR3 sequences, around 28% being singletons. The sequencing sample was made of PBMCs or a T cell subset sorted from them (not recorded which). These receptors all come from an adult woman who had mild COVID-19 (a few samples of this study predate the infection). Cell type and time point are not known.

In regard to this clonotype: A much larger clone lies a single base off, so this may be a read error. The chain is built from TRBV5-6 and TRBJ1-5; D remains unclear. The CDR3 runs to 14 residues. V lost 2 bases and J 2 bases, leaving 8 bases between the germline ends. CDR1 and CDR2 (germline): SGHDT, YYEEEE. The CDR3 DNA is TGTGCCAGCAGCTTCGCCAGCGGCAATCAGCCCCAGCATTTT. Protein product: CASSFASGNQPQHF.

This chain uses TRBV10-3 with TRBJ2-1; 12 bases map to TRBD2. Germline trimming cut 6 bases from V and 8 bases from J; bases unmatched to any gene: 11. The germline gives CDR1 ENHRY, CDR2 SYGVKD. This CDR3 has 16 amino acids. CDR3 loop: CAISSKTSGGGYEQFF. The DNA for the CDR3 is TGTGCCATCAGCAGTAAGACTAGCGGGGGAGGCTATGAGCAGTTCTTC.

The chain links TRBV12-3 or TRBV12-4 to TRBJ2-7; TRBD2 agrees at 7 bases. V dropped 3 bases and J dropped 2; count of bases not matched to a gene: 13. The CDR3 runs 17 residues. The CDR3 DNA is TGTGCCAGCAGTTTTGACCCAACTAGCGATGAAGCCTACGAGCAGTACTTC. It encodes CASSFDPTSDEAYEQYF.

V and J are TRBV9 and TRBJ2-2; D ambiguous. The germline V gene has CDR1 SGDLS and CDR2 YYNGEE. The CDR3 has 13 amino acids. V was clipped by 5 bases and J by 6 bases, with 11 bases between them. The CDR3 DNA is TGTGCCAGCAGTCGGGCTCTGTCCGGGGAGCTGTTTTTT. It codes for CASSRALSGELFF. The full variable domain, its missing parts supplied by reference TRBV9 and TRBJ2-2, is DSGVTQTPKHLITATGQRVTLRCSPRSGDLSVYWYQQSLDQGLQFLIQYYNGEERAKGNILERFSAQQFPDLHSELNLSSLELGDSALYFCASSRALSGELFFGEGSRLTVL.

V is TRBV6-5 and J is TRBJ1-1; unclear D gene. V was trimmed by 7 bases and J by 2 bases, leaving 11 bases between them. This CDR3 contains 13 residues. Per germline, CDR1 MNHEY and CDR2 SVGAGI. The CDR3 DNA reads TGTGCCAGCAATCCGGGAGGAAACACTGAAGCTTTCTTT. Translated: CASNPGGNTEAFF.

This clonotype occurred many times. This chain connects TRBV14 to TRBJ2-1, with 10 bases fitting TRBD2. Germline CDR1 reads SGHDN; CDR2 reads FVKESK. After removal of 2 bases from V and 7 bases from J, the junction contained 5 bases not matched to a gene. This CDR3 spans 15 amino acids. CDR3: CASSQLAGVSNEQFF. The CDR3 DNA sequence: TGTGCCAGCAGCCAACTAGCGGGAGTTTCAAATGAGCAGTTCTTC.

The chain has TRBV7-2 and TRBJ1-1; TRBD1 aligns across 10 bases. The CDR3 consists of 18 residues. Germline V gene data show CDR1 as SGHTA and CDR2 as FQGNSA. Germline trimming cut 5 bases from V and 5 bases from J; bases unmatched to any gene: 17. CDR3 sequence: CASSLGWGQGIEGTEAFF. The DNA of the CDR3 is TGTGCCAGCAGCCTAGGTTGGGGACAGGGGATCGAAGGGACTGAAGCTTTCTTT.

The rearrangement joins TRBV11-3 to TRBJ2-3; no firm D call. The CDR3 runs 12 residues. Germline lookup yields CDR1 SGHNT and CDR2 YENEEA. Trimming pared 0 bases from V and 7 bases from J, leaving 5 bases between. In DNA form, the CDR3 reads TGTGCCAGCAGCTTAGATCTATATACGCAGTATTTT. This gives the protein CASSLDLYTQYF.

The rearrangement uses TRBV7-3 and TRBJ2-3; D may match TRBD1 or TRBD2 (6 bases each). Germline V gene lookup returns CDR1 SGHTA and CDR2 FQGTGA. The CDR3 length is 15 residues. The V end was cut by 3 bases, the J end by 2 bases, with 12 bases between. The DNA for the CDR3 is TGTGCCAGCAGCTTGATCGGGGGCCTCACAGATACGCAGTATTTT. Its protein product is CASSLIGGLTDTQYF.

CDR3 sequence: CASSSSGTGPYNEQFF. CDR3 sequence (DNA): TGCGCCAGCAGCTCATCCGGGACAGGACCCTACAATGAGCAGTTCTTC. The chain links TRBV5-1 to TRBJ2-1; 8 bases agree with TRBD1. The V gene end was trimmed by 3 bases and the J gene end by 2 bases; junction bases not matched to a gene: 7. This CDR3 has 16 amino acids. Germline CDR1 reads SGHRS; CDR2 reads YFSETQ. Variable domain in full (rest from reference TRBV5-1 and TRBJ2-1): KAGVTQTPRYLIKTRGQQVTLSCSPISGHRSVSWYQQTPGQGLQFLFEYFSETQRNKGNFPGRFSGRQFSNSRSEMNVSTLELGDSALYLCASSSSGTGPYNEQFFGPGTRLTVL.

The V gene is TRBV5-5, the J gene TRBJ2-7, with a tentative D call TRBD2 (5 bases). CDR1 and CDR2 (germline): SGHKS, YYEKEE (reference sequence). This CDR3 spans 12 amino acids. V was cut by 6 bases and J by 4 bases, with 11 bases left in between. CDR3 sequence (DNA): TGTGCCAGCACCCTGGACTTATACGAGCAGTACTTC. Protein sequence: CASTLDLYEQYF.